This T cell receptor beta chain is drawn from a study of T cell responses to AZD1222 COVID-19 vaccine (dated by TCRdb to about 2021). A note on the overall study: TCR sequencing covered roughly 230 trial participants: 207 given two doses of AZD1222 and 26 given two doses of MenACWY control vaccine. Enrollment into the trials was organized by age into subgroups of 18-55, 56-69 and 70-plus years, and those subgroups contained around 150, 28 and 57 TCR-sequenced participants, respectively.

The study at large found these results: Because no day 14 peak-response samples were available, repertoires were characterized only after the peak T cell response. Nearly half of unique spike-specific TCRs reportedly recognized epitopes outside regions mutated in the B.1.351 and B.1.1.7 variants. After two AZD1222 doses, spike-specific TCR breadth and depth were significantly higher than at day 0 and than in MenACWY recipients. The whole spike protein was spanned by vaccine-associated CD4 TCRs, and dominant responses were seen in regions 160-218 and 743-854. The 56-69-year group was small, and its depth increase did not reach significance, likely because of low power. Conclusions about previously exposed vaccinees are limited, since just 5 to 7 AZD1222 recipients were seropositive for SARS-CoV-2 at baseline. Most participants were white British and females outnumbered males, and the authors suggested that clonal diversity may have been underestimated.

CDR3 length: 16 amino acids, cysteine to phenylalanine. Only the CDR3 DNA stays, 48 bases, in frame from base 1. Ends trimmed: V by 5 bases, J by 0 bases; bases unmatched to a gene: 8. From the germline V gene, CDR1 is SGHVS and CDR2 is FNYEAQ. As for this clone: This receptor's antigen is unknown. Nothing much larger sits one base from this clone, and base qualities are not available.

The sample's time point, from its label and the paper: baseline before first vaccination. The treatment or condition tag for this specimen amounts to: meningococcal conjugate vaccine given as trial control. Samples from vaccinated people were obtained from the UK trials COV001 and COV002, which included a single-blind randomized controlled phase 2/3 trial of AZD1222 (ChAdOx1 nCoV-19) in healthy adults. For TCRbeta chain sequencing, PBMC samples from trial participants were taken at day 0 and at day 28 after the second dose. The CDR3 regions of human TCRbeta chains were subjected to immunosequencing. The study's processing was this. Repertoire TCRs were matched against a reference library of SARS-CoV-2-specific TCRs generated with the MIRA antigen-specificity platform. Breadth was defined as the fraction of unique TCRs that were SARS-CoV-2-associated, and depth was defined as the fraction of total T cells that were SARS-CoV-2-associated. Each spike-specific TCR was assigned to its reactive spike region and to a CD4 or CD8 class using the MIRA data. Log10-transformed breadth and depth values were compared by one-way ANOVA with Sidak's multiple comparisons tests. In TCRdb, the immuneACCESS table is reduced to in-frame sequences with V and J assigned. These tables do not hold every clone; where another copy was compared, an unresolved V gene accounts for under half, and the others remain unexplained. D and trimming come from the DNA, and the V and J calls and clone size come from that table. This sample lists roughly 80,000 clones; 75% to 95% were detected once. The ten biggest clones cover roughly 4.3% of the sample.

This specimen consisted of peripheral blood, obtained on day 0 of MenACWY control vaccination. The receptor chain draws on TRBV7-6 and TRBJ1-1, and 8 junction bases match TRBD1. This sequence originates from an adult in good health. In nucleotide form, the sequence is TGTGCCAGCAGCCCGCGAACAGGGGGGTTGAACACTGAAGCTTTCTTT. This is translated as CASSPRTGGLNTEAFF.